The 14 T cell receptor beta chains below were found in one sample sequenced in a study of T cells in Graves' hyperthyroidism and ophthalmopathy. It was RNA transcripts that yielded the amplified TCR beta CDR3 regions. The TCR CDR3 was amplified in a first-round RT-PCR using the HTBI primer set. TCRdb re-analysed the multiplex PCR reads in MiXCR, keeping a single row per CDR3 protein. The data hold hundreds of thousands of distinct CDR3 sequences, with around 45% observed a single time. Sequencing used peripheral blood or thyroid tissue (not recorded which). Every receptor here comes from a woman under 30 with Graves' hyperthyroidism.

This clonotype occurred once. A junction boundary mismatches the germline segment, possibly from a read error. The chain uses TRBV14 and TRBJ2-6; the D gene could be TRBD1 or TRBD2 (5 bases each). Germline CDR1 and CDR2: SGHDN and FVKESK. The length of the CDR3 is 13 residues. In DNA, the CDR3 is TGTGCCAGCAGCCAACCCGGGGCCCACGTCCTGACTTTC. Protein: CASSQPGAHVLTF.

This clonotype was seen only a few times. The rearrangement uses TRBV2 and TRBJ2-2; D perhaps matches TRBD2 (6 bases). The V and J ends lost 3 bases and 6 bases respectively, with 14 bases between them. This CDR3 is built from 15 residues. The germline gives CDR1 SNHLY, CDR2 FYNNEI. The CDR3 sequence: CASSDAGRSAGELFF. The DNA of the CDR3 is TGTGCCAGCAGTGACGCGGGAAGGAGCGCCGGGGAGCTGTTTTTT.

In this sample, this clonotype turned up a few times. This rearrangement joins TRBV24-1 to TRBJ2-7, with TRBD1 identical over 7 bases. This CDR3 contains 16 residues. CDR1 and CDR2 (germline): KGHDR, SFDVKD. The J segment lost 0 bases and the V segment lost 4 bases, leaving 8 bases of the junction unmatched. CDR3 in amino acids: CATSERTGINSYEQYF. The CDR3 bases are TGTGCCACCAGTGAGCGGACAGGCATAAACTCCTACGAGCAGTACTTC.

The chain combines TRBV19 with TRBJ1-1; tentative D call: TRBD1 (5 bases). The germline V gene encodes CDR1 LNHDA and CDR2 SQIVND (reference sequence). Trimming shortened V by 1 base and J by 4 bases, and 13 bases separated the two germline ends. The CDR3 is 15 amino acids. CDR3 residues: CASSIAANGGTEAFF. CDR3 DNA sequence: TGTGCCAGTAGTATAGCGGCTAATGGGGGCACTGAAGCTTTCTTT.

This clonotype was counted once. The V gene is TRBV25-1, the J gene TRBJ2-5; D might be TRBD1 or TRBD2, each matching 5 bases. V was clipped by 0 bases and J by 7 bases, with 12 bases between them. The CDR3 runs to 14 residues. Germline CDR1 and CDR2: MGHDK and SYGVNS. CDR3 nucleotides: TGTGCCAGCAGTGAATATGGGGACGGTGCGACCCAGTACTTC. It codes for CASSEYGDGATQYF.

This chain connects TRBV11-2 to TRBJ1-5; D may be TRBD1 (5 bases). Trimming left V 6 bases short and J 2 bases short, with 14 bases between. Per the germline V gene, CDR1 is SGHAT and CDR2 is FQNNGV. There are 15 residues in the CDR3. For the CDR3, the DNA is TGTGCCAGCAGTTACTCGACAGCGGGCAATCAGCCCCAGCATTTT. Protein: CASSYSTAGNQPQHF.

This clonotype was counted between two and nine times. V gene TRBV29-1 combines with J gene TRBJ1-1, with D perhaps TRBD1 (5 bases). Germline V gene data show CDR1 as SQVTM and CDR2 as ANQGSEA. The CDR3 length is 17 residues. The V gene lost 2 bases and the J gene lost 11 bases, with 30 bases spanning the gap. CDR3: CSVEFSTEGRDLGVAFF. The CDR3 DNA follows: TGCAGCGTTGAATTCTCGACCGAGGGCCGGGACCTAGGTGTGGCTTTCTTT.

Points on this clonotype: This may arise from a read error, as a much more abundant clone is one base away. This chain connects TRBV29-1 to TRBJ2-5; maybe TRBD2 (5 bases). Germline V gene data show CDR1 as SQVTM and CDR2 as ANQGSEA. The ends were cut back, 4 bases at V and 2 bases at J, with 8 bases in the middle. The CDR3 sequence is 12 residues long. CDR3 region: CSVAREQETQYF. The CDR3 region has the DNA TGCAGCGTTGCCCGGGAACAAGAGACCCAGTACTTC.

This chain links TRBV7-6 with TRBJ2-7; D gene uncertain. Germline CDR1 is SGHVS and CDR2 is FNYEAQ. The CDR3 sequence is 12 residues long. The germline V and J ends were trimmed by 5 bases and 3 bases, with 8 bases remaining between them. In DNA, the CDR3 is TGTGCCAGCAGCAGCGATCACTACGAGCAGTACTTC. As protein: CASSSDHYEQYF.

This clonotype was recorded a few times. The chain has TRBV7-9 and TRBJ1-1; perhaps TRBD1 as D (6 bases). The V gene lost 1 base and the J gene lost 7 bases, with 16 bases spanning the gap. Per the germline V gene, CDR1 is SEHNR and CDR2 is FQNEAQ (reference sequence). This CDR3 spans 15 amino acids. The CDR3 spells CASSLGFRGLGEAFF. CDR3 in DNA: TGTGCCAGCAGCTTAGGCTTCAGGGGCTTGGGTGAAGCTTTCTTT.

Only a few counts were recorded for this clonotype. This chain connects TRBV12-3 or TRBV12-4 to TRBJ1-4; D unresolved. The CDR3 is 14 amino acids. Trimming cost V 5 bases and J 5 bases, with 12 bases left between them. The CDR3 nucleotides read TGTGCCAGCAGTACAACAGAGAGAAATGAAAAACTGTTTTTT. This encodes CASSTTERNEKLFF.

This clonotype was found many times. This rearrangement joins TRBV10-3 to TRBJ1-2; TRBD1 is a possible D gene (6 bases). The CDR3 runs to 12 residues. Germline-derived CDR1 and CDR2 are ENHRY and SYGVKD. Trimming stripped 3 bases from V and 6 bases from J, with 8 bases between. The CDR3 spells CAISDEGDGYTF. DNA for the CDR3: TGTGCCATCAGTGATGAGGGGGATGGCTACACCTTC.

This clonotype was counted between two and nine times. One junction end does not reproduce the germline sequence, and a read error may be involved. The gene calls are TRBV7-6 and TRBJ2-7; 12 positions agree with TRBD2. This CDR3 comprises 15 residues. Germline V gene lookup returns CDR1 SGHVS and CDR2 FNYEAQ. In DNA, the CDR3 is TGCGCCAGCAGCCAAGGACTAGCGGGACCCTACGAGCAGTACTTC. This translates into CASSQGLAGPYEQYF.

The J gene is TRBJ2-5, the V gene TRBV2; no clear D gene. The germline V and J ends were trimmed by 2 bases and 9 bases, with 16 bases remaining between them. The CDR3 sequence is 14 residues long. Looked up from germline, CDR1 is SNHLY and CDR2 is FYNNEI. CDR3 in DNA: TGTGCCAGCAGTGAAATTTGGAGTAATCAGCCCCAGTACTTC. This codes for CASSEIWSNQPQYF.